The text below deals with one T cell receptor (beta chain). Its antigen is not known. The sample originates from a study of early stage breast cancer tumors. Generated by immunoSEQ multiplex PCR, the TCRdb table keeps only in-frame clones and is missing some. This repertoire shows 1,500 to 2,500 clones, under 75% found once; its top ten account for approximately 9.4%. Trimming cost V 4 bases and J 2 bases, with 20 bases left between them. This CDR3 region has 17 residues. The germline V gene has CDR1 LNHDA and CDR2 SQIVND (reference sequence). General observations from the study: In about 85% of the 16 patients, blood comparison separated tumor from normal breast.

The TCR sequence derives from a person aged 35 to 50 with breast cancer. This chain joins TRBV19 and TRBJ2-5; the D gene could be TRBD1 or TRBD2 (5 bases each). Sequenced input: normal breast tissue next to the tumor. The CDR3 DNA reads as TGTGCCAGTAGTAGACCTCTGCAACGGGGCAGGCAAGAGACCCAGTACTTC. It encodes CASSRPLQRGRQETQYF.